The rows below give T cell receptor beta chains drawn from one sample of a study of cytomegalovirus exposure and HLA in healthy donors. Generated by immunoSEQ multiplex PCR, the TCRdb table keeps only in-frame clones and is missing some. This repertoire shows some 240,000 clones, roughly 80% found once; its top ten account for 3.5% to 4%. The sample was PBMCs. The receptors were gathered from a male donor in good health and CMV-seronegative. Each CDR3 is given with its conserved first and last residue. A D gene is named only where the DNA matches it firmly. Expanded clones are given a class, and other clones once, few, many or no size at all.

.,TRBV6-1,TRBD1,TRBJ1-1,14,TGTGCCAGCAGTGACCGGGACAGGAACACTGAAGCTTTCTTT,CASSDRDRNTEAFF
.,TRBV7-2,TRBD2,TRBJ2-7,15,TGTGCCAGCAGCTTAGTCTCTAGCGGGAGTTACGAGCAGTACTTC,CASSLVSSGSYEQYF
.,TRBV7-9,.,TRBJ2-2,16,TGTGCCAGCGGGCTTTACATAGCGGACCCCACCGGGGAGCTGTTTTTT,CASGLYIADPTGELFF
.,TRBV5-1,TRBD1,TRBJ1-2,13,TGCGCCAGCAGATCCACAGGGGGATATGGCTACACCTTC,CASRSTGGYGYTF
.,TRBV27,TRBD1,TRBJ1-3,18,TGTGCCAGCAGTTCCCTAGGACAGGGATTTTTTGGGAGAAACACCATATATTTT,CASSSLGQGFFGRNTIYF
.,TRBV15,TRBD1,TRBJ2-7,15,TGTGCCACCAGCAGAGTGCAGGGGGCCGCCTACGAGCAGTACTTC,CATSRVQGAAYEQYF
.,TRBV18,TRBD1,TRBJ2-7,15,TGTGCCAGCTCCTCCGGGACAGGGAGCTCCTACGAGCAGTACTTC,CASSSGTGSSYEQYF
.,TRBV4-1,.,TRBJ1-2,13,TGCGCCAGCAGCCAATTACCAGGGGATGGCTACACCTTC,CASSQLPGDGYTF
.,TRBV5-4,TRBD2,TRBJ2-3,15,TGTGCCAGCAGCCCGGAACTAGCGGGAGTAGATACGCAGTATTTT,CASSPELAGVDTQYF
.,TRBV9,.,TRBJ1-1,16,TGTGCCAGCAGCGTAACCGCAAAGCCTAGGAACACTGAAGCTTTCTTT,CASSVTAKPRNTEAFF
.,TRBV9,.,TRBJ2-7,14,TGTGCCAGCAGCGAAAATACAGGGTATGACGAGCAATACTTC,CASSENTGYDEQYF
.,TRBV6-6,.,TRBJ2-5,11,TGTGCCAGCTACAGGTCCCAAGAGCAGTACTTC,CASYRSQEQYF
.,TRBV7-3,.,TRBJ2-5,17,TGTGCCAGCAGCTTAGGGAGGGGGGGAGAAACAGGAGAGACCCAGTACTTC,CASSLGRGGETGETQYF
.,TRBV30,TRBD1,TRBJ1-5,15,TGTGCCTGGAGTGCCCGAACAGGGGTAAGTCAGCCCCAGCATTTT,CAWSARTGVSQPQHF
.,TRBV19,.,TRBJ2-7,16,TGTGCCAGTAGTCGCTCGAGGGGTGGGAGGACCTACGAGCAGTACTTC,CASSRSRGGRTYEQYF
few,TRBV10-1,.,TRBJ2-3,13,TGCGCCAGCAGACGGGTAAACACAGATACGCAGTATTTT,CASRRVNTDTQYF
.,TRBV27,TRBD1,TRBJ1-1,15,TGTGCCAGCAGACAGGGGGTCCCTATGAACACTGAAGCTTTCTTT,CASRQGVPMNTEAFF
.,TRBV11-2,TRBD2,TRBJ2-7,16,TGTGCCAGCAGCTTAGATCCGGGGGGTCCCCTGTACGAGCAGTACTTC,CASSLDPGGPLYEQYF
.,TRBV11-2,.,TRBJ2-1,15,TGTGCCAGCAGCTTTTATGCGGGGAGTTACAATGAGCAGTTCTTC,CASSFYAGSYNEQFF
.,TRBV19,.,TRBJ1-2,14,TGTGCCAGTAGTATAAATGGGGCCCACTATGGCTACACCTTC,CASSINGAHYGYTF
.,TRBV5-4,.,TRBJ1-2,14,TGTGCCAGCAGCTTGGGGCAGGGAGGGGATGGCTACACCTTC,CASSLGQGGDGYTF
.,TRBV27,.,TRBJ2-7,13,TGTGCCAGCAGCCTTTTGCCCCAGTACGAGCAGTACTTC,CASSLLPQYEQYF
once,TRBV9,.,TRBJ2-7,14,TGTGCCAGCAGCGTAGCCGGGGTTGGTCTCGAGCAGTACTTC,CASSVAGVGLEQYF
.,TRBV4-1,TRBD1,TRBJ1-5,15,TGCGCCAGCAGCCATCGGACAGGGACCAATCAGCCCCAGCATTTT,CASSHRTGTNQPQHF
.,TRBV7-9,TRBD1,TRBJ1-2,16,TGTGCCAGCAGCCCCGGGACAGCTCAGACTAACTATGGCTACACCTTC,CASSPGTAQTNYGYTF
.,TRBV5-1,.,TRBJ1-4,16,TGCGCCAGCAGCTTGCCCGGGACATCAACTAATGAAAAACTGTTTTTT,CASSLPGTSTNEKLFF
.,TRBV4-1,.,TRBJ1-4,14,TGCGCCAGCAGCCAAGGGCAGACTAATGAAAAACTGTTTTTT,CASSQGQTNEKLFF
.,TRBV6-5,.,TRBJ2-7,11,TGTGCCAGCGGGCAGGTGTACGAGCAGTACTTC,CASGQVYEQYF
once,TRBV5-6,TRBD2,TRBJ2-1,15,TGTGCCAGCAGCTTGCGGGACTACTACTACAATGAGCAGTTCTTC,CASSLRDYYYNEQFF
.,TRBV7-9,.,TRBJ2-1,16,TGTGCCAGCAGCTCGACAGGTGGCCGCTCCTACAATGAGCAGTTCTTC,CASSSTGGRSYNEQFF
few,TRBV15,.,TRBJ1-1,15,TGTGCCACCAGCAGAGAGTCAGGCATGAACACTGAAGCTTTCTTT,CATSRESGMNTEAFF